Many counts were recorded for the clone carrying this TCR beta chain. The record originates from a study of CD8 T cells in ankylosing spondylitis. Each TCR beta library was made by quantitative 5'-RACE that incorporated molecular barcodes. TCRdb reanalysed the 5' RACE reads using MiXCR and keeps one entry per CDR3 protein. Of 10,000 to 15,000 distinct CDR3 sequences listed, 2.5% to 3% are singletons. Germline loops: CDR1 SGDLS, CDR2 YYNGEE. Trimming removed 0 bases from V and 0 bases from J, with 14 bases in between. This CDR3 contains 17 residues. The source material was blood, either unsorted or a sorted T cell fraction (not recorded which). The sequence was obtained from a male donor with ankylosing spondylitis or in good health (not recorded which). V gene TRBV9 combines with J gene TRBJ2-3; no clear D. The CDR3: CASSVAWSAPSTDTQYF. The CDR3 coding sequence is TGTGCCAGCAGCGTAGCCTGGTCCGCACCTAGCACAGATACGCAGTATTTT.